Shown below are 10 T cell receptor beta chains from a single sample sequenced in a study of blood T cell repertoires in COVID-19. The data were produced by immunoSEQ multiplex PCR, yet TCRdb's version contains in-frame clones alone and is incomplete. The sample contains some 200,000 clones, 87% of which appear only once. Sequences were obtained from peripheral blood. The source is a woman in her late teens or twenties who had recovered from COVID-19.

The V call is TRBV7-2, the J call TRBJ1-1, with D hard to call. The CDR3 runs 14 residues. The germline CDR1 and CDR2 sequences are SGHTA and FQGNSA. V lost 2 bases, J lost 0 bases, and 7 bases lay in between. This CDR3 reads CASSLRSMNTEAFF. CDR3 sequence (DNA): TGTGCCAGCAGCTTACGGTCCATGAACACTGAAGCTTTCTTT.

V gene TRBV11-2 combines with J gene TRBJ1-2, with TRBD1 matching over 8 bases. This CDR3 has 13 residues. Germline loops: CDR1 SGHAT, CDR2 FQNNGV. After removal of 5 bases from V and 4 bases from J, the junction contained 3 bases not matched to a gene. CDR3 sequence: CASSGDRLYGYTF. As DNA, the CDR3 is TGTGCCAGCAGCGGGGACAGGCTCTATGGCTACACCTTC.

The V call is TRBV19, the J call TRBJ2-4; TRBD1 matches at 9 bases. The CDR3 covers 16 residues. The V gene end was trimmed by 6 bases and the J gene end by 1 base; junction bases not matched to a gene: 7. The germline V gene has CDR1 LNHDA and CDR2 SQIVND (reference sequence). The CDR3 loop is CASRETGGSAKNIQYF. CDR3 coding DNA: TGTGCCAGTAGAGAGACAGGGGGTTCGGCCAAAAACATTCAGTACTTC. The entire variable domain, with the rest obtained from reference TRBV19 and TRBJ2-4, is as follows: DGGITQSPKYLFRKEGQNVTLSCEQNLNHDAMYWYRQDPGQGLRLIYYSQIVNDFQKGDIAEGYSVSREKKESFPLTVTSAQKNPTAFYLCASRETGGSAKNIQYFGAGTRLSVL.

The chain is built from TRBV30 and TRBJ1-1, with 8 positions matching TRBD1. This CDR3 comprises 13 residues. The trim removed 1 base at V and 9 bases at J, leaving 7 bases unmatched. Germline assignment: CDR1 GTSNPN and CDR2 SVGIG (reference sequence). CDR3 amino acids: CAWSGQGARKAFF. The DNA for the CDR3 is TGTGCCTGGAGTGGCCAGGGGGCGCGAAAAGCTTTCTTT.

V and J are TRBV6-2 or TRBV6-3 and TRBJ1-5; 7 positions agree with TRBD1. The CDR3 length is 16 residues. CDR1 is MNHEY, CDR2 SVGEGT, per germline. V dropped 5 bases and J dropped 4; count of bases not matched to a gene: 11. The chain's CDR3 is CASSKATGQMNQPQHF. CDR3 in DNA: TGTGCCAGCAGTAAGGCAACGGGACAGATGAATCAGCCCCAGCATTTT.

The chain joins TRBV6-1 to TRBJ1-1, with 10 bases fitting TRBD1. Germline CDR1 reads MNHNS; CDR2 reads SASEGT. This CDR3 contains 14 residues. V lost 3 bases and J lost 6; bases outside the gene matches: 4. CDR3 DNA sequence: TGTGCCAGCAGTGAGACAGGGGGCCTCGCTGAAGCTTTCTTT. Protein: CASSETGGLAEAFF.

The chain carries TRBV10-3 and TRBJ2-2, with 9 bases identical to TRBD1. This CDR3 comprises 16 residues. J gave up 0 bases and V 4 bases, and 3 bases lay outside the gene matches. The germline gives CDR1 ENHRY, CDR2 SYGVKD. CDR3 residues: CAISATGGANTGELFF. The CDR3 coding sequence is TGTGCCATCAGTGCTACAGGGGGCGCGAACACCGGGGAGCTGTTTTTT.

V usage is TRBV5-6 and J usage is TRBJ1-5; D is ambiguous. The CDR3 totals 14 residues. Trimming cost V 3 bases and J 0 bases, with 7 bases left between them. Germline V CDR1 and CDR2: SGHDT, YYEEEE. The CDR3 sequence: CASSSEYSNQPQHF. The CDR3 DNA is TGTGCCAGCAGCTCAGAATATAGCAATCAGCCCCAGCATTTT.

The chain links TRBV6-5 to TRBJ1-5, with TRBD1 as a possible D gene (6 bases). This CDR3 is built from 15 residues. The V end was cut by 3 bases, the J end by 6 bases, with 15 bases between. Germline CDR1 is MNHEY and CDR2 is SVGAGI. The CDR3 loop reads CASSYEGGVVQPQHF. CDR3 bases: TGTGCCAGCAGTTATGAAGGGGGTGTCGTTCAGCCCCAGCATTTT.

This clone has a handful of counts. The chain uses TRBV15 and TRBJ2-5; 7 bases align to TRBD2. This CDR3 comprises 12 residues. Germline loops: CDR1 LNHNV, CDR2 YYDKDF (reference sequence). Trimming cost V 6 bases and J 4 bases; bases outside gene matches: 2. DNA for the CDR3: TGTGCCACCAGGGGGGGGATAGAGACCCAGTACTTC. It specifies CATRGGIETQYF. The full variable domain, completed using reference TRBV15 and TRBJ2-5, is DAMVIQNPRYQVTQFGKPVTLSCSQTLNHNVMYWYQQKSSQAPKLLFHYYDKDFNNEADTPDNFQSRRPNTSFCFLDIRSPGLGDTAMYLCATRGGIETQYFGPGTRLLVL.